The T cell receptor beta chain under discussion was sequenced for a study of T cells after yellow fever vaccination (dated 2019 in TCRdb). General notes on the study: The SMART-Seq v4 Ultra Low Input RNA kit was used to prepare libraries from fractions with low cell numbers. The cohort comprised two healthy male donors, one aged 18 to 30 and one aged 30 to 40 years. Blood was collected at multiple timepoints before and after primary and secondary immunization, and bulk PBMC replicates and cell subsets were isolated. To follow T-cell clones before and after both primary and booster YFV17D yellow fever vaccination, bulk TCR alpha and beta repertoires underwent longitudinal sequencing.

TCR cDNA was made using 5'RACE template switching, a step that added a universal primer site and unique molecular identifiers. Priming of cDNA synthesis was performed from both the TCR alpha and TCR beta constant segments. Library amplification used two PCR steps, and the second PCR step added sample barcodes and sequencing adapters. Sequencing of libraries was performed on Illumina HiSeq 2500 (2x100 bp) or NovaSeq (2x150 bp). In the authors' own workflow: Demultiplexing of reads and collapsing into UMI consensus sequences were performed with MIGEC, and V(D)J alignment was carried out with MiXCR. Vaccine-responding clonotypes were identified with edgeR using replicate PBMC samples, with FDR below 0.01 and a log2 fold change above 5 up to day 15 being required. Bulk clonotypes were assigned CD4 or CD8 identity according to which sequenced CD4 or CD8 repertoire held them at higher abundance. TCRdb ran its own pipeline on the public reads, namely fastp trimming at Q25 and MiXCR clone calling, and kept in-frame beta chains. Entries are consolidated by CDR3 protein sequence, retaining the most common genes and DNA. TCRdb assigned the V and J calls; the authors' analysis was not used. In this sample the table shows about 630,000 distinct CDR3 sequences, about 12% of which occur a single time. In total, the top ten clones hold 15% of the sample.

The label giving this sample's treatment or condition can be read as: live attenuated yellow fever vaccine strain. At each blood-draw timepoint, two biological replicates of bulk PBMCs were collected. PBMCs were isolated from peripheral blood using a standard Ficoll-Paque protocol. TriZol was used to extract RNA from bulk PBMCs, from CD4 and CD8 fractions, and from dextramer-positive and dextramer-negative fractions. Study-wide conclusions, independent of this receptor: Compared with the primary T-cell response, the secondary T-cell response was faster but weaker, reaching its peak on day 5 rather than on day 15. A small fraction of clonotypes appeared in both the CD4 and CD8 compartments, likely as a result of convergent recombination. Because abundant contaminating clonotypes from the bulk population could be contained in FACS-sorted repertoires, computational filtering was required. The study included only two donors, which limits how far the findings can be generalized. Most clones expanded after primary vaccination (approximately 96% of CD4 and around 89% of CD8) were re-detected after the booster, suggesting that broad memory maintenance occurred.

Worth noting for this clonotype: The antigen this receptor binds is unknown. No base quality information exists; no much larger clone differs at one position.

The sequence derives from a man aged 25 to 45 who received the YFV17D yellow fever vaccine. The sample consisted of PBMCs, taken on the day of the yellow fever booster vaccination.

CDR3 reads: CASSPTDGTDTQYF. The DNA reads TGTGCCAGCTCACCGACTGATGGCACAGATACGCAGTATTTT. The chain links TRBV18 with TRBJ2-3; no D segment can be confidently identified. According to the germline V gene, CDR1 reads KGHSH and CDR2 reads LQKENI. V is reduced by 3 bases and J by 1 base, leaving a spacing of 8 bases between them. The CDR3 has 14 amino acids, counting the end cysteine and phenylalanine. Only the CDR3 region is kept as DNA, spanning 42 bases read in frame from base 1.